This entry features one T cell receptor (beta chain) sequence. The data belong to a study of cytomegalovirus exposure and HLA in healthy donors. Assay used: immunoSEQ multiplex PCR; TCRdb lists only in-frame clones, some missing. The top ten clones hold roughly 1.2% of a sample with some 130,000 clones, roughly 89% of them seen once. Germline CDR1 and CDR2: MGHRA and YSYEKL. The length of the CDR3 is 15 residues. V trimming: 0 bases; J trimming: 2 bases; junction bases outside the gene matches: 3. The sequencing sample was made of PBMCs. This chain connects TRBV4-1 to TRBJ1-2; TRBD1 aligns across 7 bases. This receptor was taken from a woman aged 18-35 years in good health and CMV-seronegative. CDR3 region: CASSQERGGNYGYTF. The CDR3 region has the DNA TGCGCCAGCAGCCAAGAAAGAGGGGGCAACTATGGCTACACCTTC.